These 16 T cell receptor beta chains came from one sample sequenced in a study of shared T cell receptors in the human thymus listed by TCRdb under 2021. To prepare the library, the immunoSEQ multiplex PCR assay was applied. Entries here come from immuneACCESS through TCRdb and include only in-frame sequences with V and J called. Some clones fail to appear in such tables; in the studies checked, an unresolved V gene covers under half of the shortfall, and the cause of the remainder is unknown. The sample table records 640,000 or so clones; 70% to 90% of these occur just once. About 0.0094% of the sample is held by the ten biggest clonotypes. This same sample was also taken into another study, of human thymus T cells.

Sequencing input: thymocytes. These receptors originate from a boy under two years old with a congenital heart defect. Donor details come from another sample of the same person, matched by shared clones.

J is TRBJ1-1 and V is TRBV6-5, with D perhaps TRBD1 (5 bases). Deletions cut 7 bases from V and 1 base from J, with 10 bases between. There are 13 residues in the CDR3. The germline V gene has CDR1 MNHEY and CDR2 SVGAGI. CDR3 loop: CASTQGQNTEAFF. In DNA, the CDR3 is TGTGCCAGCACCCAAGGACAGAACACTGAAGCTTTCTTT.

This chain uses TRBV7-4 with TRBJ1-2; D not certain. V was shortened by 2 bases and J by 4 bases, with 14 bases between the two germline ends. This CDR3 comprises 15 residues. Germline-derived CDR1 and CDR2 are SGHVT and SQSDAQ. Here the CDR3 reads CASSLTHRARYGYTF. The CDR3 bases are TGTGCCAGCAGCTTAACCCACAGAGCCCGCTATGGCTACACCTTC.

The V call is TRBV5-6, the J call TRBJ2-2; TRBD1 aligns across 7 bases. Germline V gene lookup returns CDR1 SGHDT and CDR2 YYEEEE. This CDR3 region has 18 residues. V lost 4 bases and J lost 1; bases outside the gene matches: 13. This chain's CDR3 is CASSPPYRGTLNTGELFF. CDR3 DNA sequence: TGTGCCAGCAGCCCACCGTACAGGGGTACCTTGAACACCGGGGAGCTGTTTTTT.

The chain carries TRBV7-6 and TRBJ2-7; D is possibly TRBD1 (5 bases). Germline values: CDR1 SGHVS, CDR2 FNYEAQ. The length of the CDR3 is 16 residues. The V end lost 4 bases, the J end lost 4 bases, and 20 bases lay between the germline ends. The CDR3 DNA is TGTGCCAGCAGCTCAGTAGGGCAGGGTTACGAGTACGAGCAGTACTTC. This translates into CASSSVGQGYEYEQYF. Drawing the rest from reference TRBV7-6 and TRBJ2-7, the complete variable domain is GAGVSQSPRYKVTKRGQDVALRCDPISGHVSLYWYRQALGQGPEFLTYFNYEAQQDKSGLPNDRFSAERPEGSISTLTIQRTEQRDSAMYRCASSSVGQGYEYEQYFGPGTRLTVT.

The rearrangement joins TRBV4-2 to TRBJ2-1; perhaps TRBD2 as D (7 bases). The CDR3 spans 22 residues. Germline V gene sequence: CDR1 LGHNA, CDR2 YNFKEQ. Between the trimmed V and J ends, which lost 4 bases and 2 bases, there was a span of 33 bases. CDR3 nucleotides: TGTGCCAGCAGCCCACCGGGGGGCACCTCCTACTGGACTAGAGACCCCTACAATGAGCAGTTCTTC. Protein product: CASSPPGGTSYWTRDPYNEQFF.

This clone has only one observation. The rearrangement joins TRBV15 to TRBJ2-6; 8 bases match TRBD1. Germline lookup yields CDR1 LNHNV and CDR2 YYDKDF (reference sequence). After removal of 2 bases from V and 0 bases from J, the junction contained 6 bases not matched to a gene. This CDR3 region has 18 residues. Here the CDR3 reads CATSRQDRDLSGANVLTF. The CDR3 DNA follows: TGTGCCACCAGCAGACAGGACAGGGACCTCTCTGGGGCCAACGTCCTGACTTTC.

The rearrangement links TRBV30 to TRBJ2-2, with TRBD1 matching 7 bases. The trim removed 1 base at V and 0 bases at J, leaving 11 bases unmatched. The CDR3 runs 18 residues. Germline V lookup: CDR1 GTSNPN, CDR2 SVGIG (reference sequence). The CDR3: CAWSGDSLPFTNTGELFF. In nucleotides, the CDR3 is TGTGCCTGGAGTGGGGACAGCCTACCATTCACGAACACCGGGGAGCTGTTTTTT.

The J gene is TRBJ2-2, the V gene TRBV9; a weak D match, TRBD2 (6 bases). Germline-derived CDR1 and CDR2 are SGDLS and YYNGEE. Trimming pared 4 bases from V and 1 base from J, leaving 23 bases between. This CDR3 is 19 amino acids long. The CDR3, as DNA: TGTGCCAGCAGCCCCTGGACTAAAGGAATGCCCAGGAACACCGGGGAGCTGTTTTTT. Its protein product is CASSPWTKGMPRNTGELFF.

DNA for the CDR3: TGTGCCAGCAGTTTATGGCGGGGGGGGAACTACGAGCAGTACTTC. Its translation is CASSLWRGGNYEQYF. This sequence joins TRBV27 and TRBJ2-7, with 9 bases matching TRBD2. The CDR3 has 15 amino acids. V was clipped by 1 base and J by 3 bases; unmatched bases: 4. In germline, CDR1 is MNHEY, CDR2 SMNVEV (reference sequence).

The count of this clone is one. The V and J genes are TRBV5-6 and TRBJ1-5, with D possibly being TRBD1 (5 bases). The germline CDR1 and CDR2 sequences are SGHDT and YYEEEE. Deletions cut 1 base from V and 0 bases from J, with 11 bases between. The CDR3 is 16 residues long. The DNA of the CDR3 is TGTGCCAGCAGCTTGCGGGGGACCTATAGCAATCAGCCCCAGCATTTT. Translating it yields CASSLRGTYSNQPQHF.

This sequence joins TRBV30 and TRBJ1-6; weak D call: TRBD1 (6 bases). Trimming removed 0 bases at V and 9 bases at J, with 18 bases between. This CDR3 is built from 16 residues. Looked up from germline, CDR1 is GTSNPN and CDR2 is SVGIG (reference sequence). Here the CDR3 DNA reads TGTGCCTGGAGTGTATATCAACAGGGTCCTCCTTCACCCCTCCACTTT. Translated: CAWSVYQQGPPSPLHF.

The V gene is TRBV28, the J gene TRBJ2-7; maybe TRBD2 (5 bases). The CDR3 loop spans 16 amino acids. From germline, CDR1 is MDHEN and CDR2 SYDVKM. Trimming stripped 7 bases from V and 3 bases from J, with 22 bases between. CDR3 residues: CASIPSQDVGLYEQYF. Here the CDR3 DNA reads TGTGCCAGCATTCCTTCCCAGGACGTAGGACTCTACGAGCAGTACTTC.

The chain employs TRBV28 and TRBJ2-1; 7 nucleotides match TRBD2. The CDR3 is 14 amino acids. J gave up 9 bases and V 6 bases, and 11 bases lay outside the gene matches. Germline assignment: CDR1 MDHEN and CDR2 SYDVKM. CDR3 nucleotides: TGTGCCAGCAGAGGGGCTAGCGGTGGGGCTGAGCAGTTCTTC. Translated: CASRGASGGAEQFF.

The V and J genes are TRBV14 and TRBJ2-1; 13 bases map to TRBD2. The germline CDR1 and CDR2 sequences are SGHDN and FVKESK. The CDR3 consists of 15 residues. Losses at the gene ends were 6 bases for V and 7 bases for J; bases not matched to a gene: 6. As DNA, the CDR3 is TGTGCCAGCAGTTTGGGACTAGCGGGAAGAAATGAGCAGTTCTTC. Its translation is CASSLGLAGRNEQFF.

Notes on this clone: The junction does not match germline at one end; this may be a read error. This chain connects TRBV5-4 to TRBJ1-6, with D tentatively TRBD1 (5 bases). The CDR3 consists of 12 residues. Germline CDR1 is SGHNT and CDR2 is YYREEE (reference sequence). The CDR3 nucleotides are TGTGCCAGCAGCCTGGACAATTCCCCCCTCCACTTT. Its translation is CASSLDNSPLHF.

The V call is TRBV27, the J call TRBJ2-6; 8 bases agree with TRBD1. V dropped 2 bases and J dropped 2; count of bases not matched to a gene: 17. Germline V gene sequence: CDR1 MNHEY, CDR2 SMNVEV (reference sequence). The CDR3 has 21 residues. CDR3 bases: TGTGCCAGCAGTTTAGTTGATCGGACAGGGTCTTCCTATACTGGGGCCAACGTCCTGACTTTC. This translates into CASSLVDRTGSSYTGANVLTF.